This TCR beta chain was profiled in a study of blood T cells in healthy people across ages. Remarks on this clonotype: Its target is not known.

For the second PCR, which ran for about 7 to 11 cycles, a sample-barcoded 5' primer and a J-beta primer mix were used. Carrying 12 random nucleotides, a template-switch adaptor labeled each individual cDNA molecule. TCRdb used MiXCR to reprocess the 5' RACE reads, holding one entry per CDR3 protein. The sample shows over 300,000 distinct CDR3 sequences, approximately 47% of them seen only once. Study outcomes and limitations: Considered underestimates were the diversity estimates obtained from one million T cells. Strong correlation was found linking TCR beta diversity to naive T cell percentage.

Drawing of peripheral blood yielded about 9.7 milliliters from each donor. This CDR3 comprises 15 residues. From germline, CDR1 is SGHTA and CDR2 FQGNSA. V was clipped by 1 base and J by 4 bases, with 13 bases between them. This receptor was taken from a man aged 60 to 69 in good health. This rearrangement joins TRBV7-2 to TRBJ2-5; D is perhaps TRBD1 or TRBD2 (5 bases each). Sequencing used blood. The CDR3, as DNA: TGTGCCAGCAGCTTAGTCCGGGGCGCCTTAGAGACCCAGTACTTC. It codes for CASSLVRGALETQYF.